The T cell receptor (beta chain) described here comes from a study of Ad26.COV2.S vaccination and SARS-CoV-2 variants. Study-level points and caveats: Placebo and vaccine recipients had non-spike TCR breadth that was similar. Responses of spike-specific T cells (both CD8+ and CD4+) reportedly showed substantial breadth after vaccination.

Repertoires were generated with immunoSEQ multiplex PCR, while TCRdb's copy carries only in-frame clones and drops some. The sample has hundreds of thousands of clones; 88% are singletons. Details on this clone: Its target is unknown.

The CDR3 extends over 13 amino acids. Germline V CDR1 and CDR2: LNHDA, SQIVND (reference sequence). After removal of 3 bases from V and 4 bases from J, the junction contained 1 base not matched to a gene. Treatment described: around 19 received Ad26.COV2.S at low or high dose, single or two shots; five or six received placebo; per-sample allocation not given. Sampling was performed 63 days after the first vaccine or placebo injection. It was an adult aged 18-55 years in Boston who was the donor. Its platform was an Ad26 vector, and its expressed antigen was Wuhan-strain SARS-CoV-2 spike. This receptor was taken from a person aged 18-60 years who received the Ad26.COV2.S COVID-19 vaccine or a placebo. V is TRBV19 and J is TRBJ2-5; 8 nucleotides agree with TRBD1. The sequences come from peripheral blood, collected in a trial of Ad26.COV2.S vaccine versus placebo. CDR3 loop: CASSITGGETQYF. The CDR3 DNA is TGTGCCAGTAGTATTACAGGGGGAGAGACCCAGTACTTC.